The T cell receptor (beta chain) described here comes from a study of cytomegalovirus exposure and HLA in healthy donors. Study-level information: An earlier analysis found fewer than 120 million unique TCR beta sequences from about 179 million T cells.

Primers included in the PCR were 60 Vbeta and 13 Jbeta primers. TCRdb's table, derived via immunoSEQ multiplex PCR, lists solely in-frame clones and lacks some. The table lists some 150,000 clones, around nine tenths of them singletons. CDR1 is MDHEN and CDR2 is SYDVKM in the germline V gene. V was trimmed by 3 bases and J by 2 bases, leaving 8 bases between them. The CDR3 runs to 14 residues. The sequenced sample consisted of PBMCs. The sequence came from a woman aged 25 to 45 in good health and CMV-seronegative. This chain connects TRBV28 to TRBJ1-3; D may be TRBD1 (6 bases). The CDR3 DNA reads TGTGCCAGCAGTTTTAAGGGGGCTGGAAACACCATATATTTT. It specifies CASSFKGAGNTIYF.